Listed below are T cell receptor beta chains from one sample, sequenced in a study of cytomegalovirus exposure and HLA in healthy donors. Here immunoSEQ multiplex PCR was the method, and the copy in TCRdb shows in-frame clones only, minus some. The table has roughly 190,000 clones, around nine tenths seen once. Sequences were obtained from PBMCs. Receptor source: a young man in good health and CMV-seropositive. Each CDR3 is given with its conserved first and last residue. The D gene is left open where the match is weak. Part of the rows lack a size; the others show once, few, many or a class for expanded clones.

CDR3 protein: CSVAPVGAGESYNEQFF
CDR3 DNA: TGCAGCGTCGCCCCCGTCGGGGCGGGAGAGTCCTACAATGAGCAGTTCTTC
V gene: TRBV29-1
D gene: TRBD2
clone size: -
J gene: TRBJ2-1

CDR3 protein: CASSRTGGRGANVLTF
CDR3 DNA: TGCGCCAGCAGCCGGACAGGGGGAAGGGGGGCCAACGTCCTGACTTTC
V gene: TRBV4-1
D gene: TRBD1
clone size: -
J gene: TRBJ2-6

CDR3 protein: CASSSTTRYNAYNSPLHF
CDR3 DNA: TGTGCCAGCAGCTCCACGACGCGTTATAACGCCTATAATTCACCCCTCCACTTT
V gene: TRBV7-9
D gene: -
clone size: -
J gene: TRBJ1-6

CDR3 protein: CASSAGLVPRYEQYF
CDR3 DNA: TGTGCCAGCAGCGCCGGACTAGTCCCCCGCTACGAGCAGTACTTC
V gene: TRBV9
D gene: TRBD2
clone size: once
J gene: TRBJ2-7

CDR3 protein: CASSASLAGPYEQYF
CDR3 DNA: TGTGCCAGCAGCGCCTCGCTAGCGGGACCCTACGAGCAGTACTTC
V gene: TRBV9
D gene: TRBD2
clone size: -
J gene: TRBJ2-7

CDR3 protein: CASSLRRQGLYEQYF
CDR3 DNA: TGTGCCAGCAGCTTAAGGCGACAGGGACTCTACGAGCAGTACTTC
V gene: TRBV7-9
D gene: -
clone size: once
J gene: TRBJ2-7

CDR3 protein: CASSLYNKGPGEQYF
CDR3 DNA: TGCGCCAGCAGCTTGTATAATAAGGGGCCGGGCGAGCAGTACTTC
V gene: TRBV5-1
D gene: -
clone size: -
J gene: TRBJ2-7

CDR3 protein: CASSSQGGEQYF
CDR3 DNA: TGTGCCAGCAGTTCACAGGGTGGCGAGCAGTACTTC
V gene: TRBV25-1
D gene: -
clone size: -
J gene: TRBJ2-7

CDR3 protein: CASRLAGSYEQYF
CDR3 DNA: TGTGCCAGCAGGTTGGCCGGCTCCTACGAGCAGTACTTC
V gene: TRBV27
D gene: -
clone size: -
J gene: TRBJ2-7

CDR3 protein: CASSLEGGTFSRDGYTF
CDR3 DNA: TGCGCCAGCAGCTTGGAAGGGGGTACATTCAGCCGGGATGGCTACACCTTC
V gene: TRBV5-1
D gene: -
clone size: -
J gene: TRBJ1-2

CDR3 protein: CASSVPTGRNYNEQFF
CDR3 DNA: TGTGCCAGTAGTGTACCGACAGGGAGGAACTACAATGAGCAGTTCTTC
V gene: TRBV19
D gene: -
clone size: -
J gene: TRBJ2-1

CDR3 protein: CASSLQGTGELFF
CDR3 DNA: TGTGCCAGCAGTCTCCAGGGCACCGGGGAGCTGTTTTTT
V gene: TRBV6-5
D gene: -
clone size: once
J gene: TRBJ2-2

CDR3 protein: CASSETGGSITGELFF
CDR3 DNA: TGTGCCAGCAGTGAGACAGGGGGCTCTATCACCGGGGAGCTGTTTTTT
V gene: TRBV28
D gene: TRBD1
clone size: -
J gene: TRBJ2-2

CDR3 protein: CASSPLAGGVEQYF
CDR3 DNA: TGTGCCAGCAGTCCACTAGCGGGAGGCGTCGAGCAGTACTTC
V gene: TRBV28
D gene: TRBD2
clone size: -
J gene: TRBJ2-7

CDR3 protein: CASSFQAGVQPQHF
CDR3 DNA: TGTGCCAGCAGTTTCCAGGCAGGGGTTCAGCCCCAGCATTTT
V gene: TRBV28
D gene: -
clone size: -
J gene: TRBJ1-5

CDR3 protein: CAAGVPYYGYTF
CDR3 DNA: TGTGCCGCGGGGGTACCTTACTATGGCTACACCTTC
V gene: TRBV28
D gene: -
clone size: -
J gene: TRBJ1-2

CDR3 protein: CASSTQGVQNTGELFF
CDR3 DNA: TGCGCCAGCAGCACACAGGGGGTTCAGAACACCGGGGAGCTGTTTTTT
V gene: TRBV5-1
D gene: TRBD1
clone size: -
J gene: TRBJ2-2

CDR3 protein: CASSQDDIITSSYNEQFF
CDR3 DNA: TGCGCCAGCAGCCAAGACGACATCATTACTAGCTCCTACAATGAGCAGTTCTTC
V gene: TRBV4-3
D gene: -
clone size: -
J gene: TRBJ2-1

CDR3 protein: CASSTGHLNTEAFF
CDR3 DNA: TGTGCCAGTAGTACCGGACATTTGAACACTGAAGCTTTCTTT
V gene: TRBV19
D gene: -
clone size: many
J gene: TRBJ1-1

CDR3 protein: CASSPNSEGFDEQFF
CDR3 DNA: TGTGCCAGCTCACCAAACAGTGAAGGTTTCGATGAGCAGTTCTTC
V gene: TRBV18
D gene: -
clone size: -
J gene: TRBJ2-1

CDR3 protein: CASSFQGDSYNEQFF
CDR3 DNA: TGTGCCAGTAGTTTTCAGGGTGACAGCTACAATGAGCAGTTCTTC
V gene: TRBV19
D gene: -
clone size: -
J gene: TRBJ2-1

CDR3 protein: CASSLVTGTNEKLFF
CDR3 DNA: TGTGCCAGCAGCTTAGTGACGGGAACTAATGAAAAACTGTTTTTT
V gene: TRBV7-2
D gene: -
clone size: -
J gene: TRBJ1-4

CDR3 protein: CASSWQGSGEKLFF
CDR3 DNA: TGCGCCAGCAGCTGGCAGGGCAGTGGGGAAAAACTGTTTTTT
V gene: TRBV5-1
D gene: -
clone size: -
J gene: TRBJ1-4

CDR3 protein: CASSQDAWTDTQYF
CDR3 DNA: TGTGCCAGCAGCCAGGACGCTTGGACAGATACGCAGTATTTT
V gene: TRBV14
D gene: -
clone size: -
J gene: TRBJ2-3

CDR3 protein: CASRLAGTAVNIQYF
CDR3 DNA: TGTGCCAGCCGGCTAGCAGGGACAGCGGTAAACATTCAGTACTTC
V gene: TRBV13
D gene: TRBD1
clone size: -
J gene: TRBJ2-4

CDR3 protein: CASSEGRSEFYF
CDR3 DNA: TGTGCCAGCAGTGAAGGTCGCAGCGAATTCTACTTC
V gene: TRBV2
D gene: -
clone size: -
J gene: TRBJ2-7

CDR3 protein: CASSPLQGSEAFF
CDR3 DNA: TGTGCCAGCAGTCCGTTACAGGGGTCTGAAGCTTTCTTT
V gene: TRBV27
D gene: TRBD1
clone size: -
J gene: TRBJ1-1

CDR3 protein: CASTLLLHGQGFQGEQYF
CDR3 DNA: TGTGCCAGCACCCTATTATTACATGGACAGGGGTTCCAAGGCGAGCAGTACTTC
V gene: TRBV21-1
D gene: -
clone size: -
J gene: TRBJ2-7

CDR3 protein: CASIRQVYGYTF
CDR3 DNA: TGTGCCAGCATAAGACAGGTCTATGGCTACACCTTC
V gene: TRBV28
D gene: -
clone size: once
J gene: TRBJ1-2

CDR3 protein: CASSLEHTGGYEQYF
CDR3 DNA: TGCGCCAGCAGCTTGGAACACACAGGGGGCTACGAGCAGTACTTC
V gene: TRBV5-1
D gene: TRBD1
clone size: once
J gene: TRBJ2-7

CDR3 protein: CASRGRGATNEKLFF
CDR3 DNA: TGTGCCAGCCGGGGGCGGGGGGCGACTAATGAAAAACTGTTTTTT
V gene: TRBV25-1
D gene: -
clone size: -
J gene: TRBJ1-4

CDR3 protein: CASSPLGGTDLPYEQYF
CDR3 DNA: TGTGCCAGCTCACCTCTCGGGGGGACAGATCTTCCCTACGAGCAGTACTTC
V gene: TRBV18
D gene: -
clone size: -
J gene: TRBJ2-7

CDR3 protein: CASSAGLSPNEQFF
CDR3 DNA: TGTGCCAGCAGTGCGGGACTTTCTCCCAATGAGCAGTTCTTC
V gene: TRBV6-4
D gene: -
clone size: -
J gene: TRBJ2-1

CDR3 protein: CASRRLAGGPGNEQFF
CDR3 DNA: TGTGCCAGTAGAAGACTAGCGGGAGGGCCGGGGAATGAGCAGTTCTTC
V gene: TRBV19
D gene: TRBD2
clone size: -
J gene: TRBJ2-1

CDR3 protein: CASSQDRGYNEQFF
CDR3 DNA: TGTGCCAGCAGCCAAGATCGAGGTTACAATGAGCAGTTCTTC
V gene: TRBV4-2
D gene: -
clone size: -
J gene: TRBJ2-1

CDR3 protein: CASSLPSGNQETQYF
CDR3 DNA: TGTGCCAGCAGTCTTCCTAGCGGGAACCAAGAGACCCAGTACTTC
V gene: TRBV25-1
D gene: TRBD2
clone size: -
J gene: TRBJ2-5

CDR3 protein: CASGGSASWGEQYF
CDR3 DNA: TGTGCCAGCGGGGGGAGCGCCTCGTGGGGCGAGCAGTACTTC
V gene: TRBV2
D gene: -
clone size: -
J gene: TRBJ2-7

CDR3 protein: CASSEAGAGAMNTEAFF
CDR3 DNA: TGTGCCAGCAGTGAGGCGGGGGCAGGGGCCATGAACACTGAAGCTTTCTTT
V gene: TRBV2
D gene: -
clone size: -
J gene: TRBJ1-1

CDR3 protein: CASSSTGTNTEAFF
CDR3 DNA: TGTGCCAGCAGCTCGACAGGGACGAACACTGAAGCTTTCTTT
V gene: TRBV7-9
D gene: TRBD1
clone size: -
J gene: TRBJ1-1

CDR3 protein: CASSPRDSTYGEQYF
CDR3 DNA: TGTGCCAGCAGCCCCCGGGACTCCACATACGGCGAGCAGTACTTC
V gene: TRBV7-2
D gene: -
clone size: -
J gene: TRBJ2-7

CDR3 protein: CASSHPGQGYNEQFF
CDR3 DNA: TGTGCCAGCAGCCATCCGGGTCAGGGGTACAATGAGCAGTTCTTC
V gene: TRBV7-6
D gene: -
clone size: -
J gene: TRBJ2-1

CDR3 protein: CASSSGYGYTF
CDR3 DNA: TGTGCCAGCAGTTCAGGGTATGGCTACACCTTC
V gene: TRBV6-5
D gene: -
clone size: few
J gene: TRBJ1-2

CDR3 protein: CASSEGWTGANVLTF
CDR3 DNA: TGTGCCAGCAGTGAGGGTTGGACTGGGGCCAACGTCCTGACTTTC
V gene: TRBV27
D gene: -
clone size: -
J gene: TRBJ2-6